The source of this TCR beta chain is a study of identifying expanded T cells in peripheral blood. Clones were read by immunoSEQ multiplex PCR, and TCRdb kept only the in-frame ones, dropping some. The sample shows 60,000 to 70,000 clones, 87% of them seen only once. This clone was seen a handful of times. This TCR came from a person between 18 and 69 years old in good health. Sequenced material: blood.

The CDR3 DNA reads TGCGCCAGCAGTCGCCGGACAGGAGACCTGAACACTGAAGCTTTCTTT. It is translated as CASSRRTGDLNTEAFF. The chain is built from TRBV5-1 and TRBJ1-1; 7 positions match TRBD1. V was pared by 5 bases and J by 0 bases, with 10 bases of the junction left unmatched. Germline V gives CDR1 SGHRS, CDR2 YFSETQ. This CDR3 is built from 16 residues. The full variable domain, completed using reference TRBV5-1 and TRBJ1-1, is KAGVTQTPRYLIKTRGQQVTLSCSPISGHRSVSWYQQTPGQGLQFLFEYFSETQRNKGNFPGRFSGRQFSNSRSEMNVSTLELGDSALYLCASSRRTGDLNTEAFFGQGTRLTVV.